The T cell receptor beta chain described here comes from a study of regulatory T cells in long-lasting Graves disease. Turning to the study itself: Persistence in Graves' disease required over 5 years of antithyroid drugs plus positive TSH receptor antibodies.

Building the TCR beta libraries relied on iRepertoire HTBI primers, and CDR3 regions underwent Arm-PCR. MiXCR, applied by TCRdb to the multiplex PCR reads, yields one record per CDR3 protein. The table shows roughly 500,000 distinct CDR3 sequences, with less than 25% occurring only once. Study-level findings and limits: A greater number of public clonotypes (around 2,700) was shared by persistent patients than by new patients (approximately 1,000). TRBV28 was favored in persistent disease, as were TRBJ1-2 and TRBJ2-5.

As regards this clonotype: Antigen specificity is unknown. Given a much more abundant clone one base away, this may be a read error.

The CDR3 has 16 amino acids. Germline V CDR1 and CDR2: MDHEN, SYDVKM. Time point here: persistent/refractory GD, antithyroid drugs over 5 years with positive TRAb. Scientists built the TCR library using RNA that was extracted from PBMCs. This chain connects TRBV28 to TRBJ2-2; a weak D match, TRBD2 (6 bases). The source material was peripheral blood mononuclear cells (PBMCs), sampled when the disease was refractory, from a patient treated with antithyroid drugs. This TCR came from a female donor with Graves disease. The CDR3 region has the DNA TGTGCCAGCGGTTTATCCGACCGGGAGTACACCGGGGAGCTGTTTTTT. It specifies CASGLSDREYTGELFF.